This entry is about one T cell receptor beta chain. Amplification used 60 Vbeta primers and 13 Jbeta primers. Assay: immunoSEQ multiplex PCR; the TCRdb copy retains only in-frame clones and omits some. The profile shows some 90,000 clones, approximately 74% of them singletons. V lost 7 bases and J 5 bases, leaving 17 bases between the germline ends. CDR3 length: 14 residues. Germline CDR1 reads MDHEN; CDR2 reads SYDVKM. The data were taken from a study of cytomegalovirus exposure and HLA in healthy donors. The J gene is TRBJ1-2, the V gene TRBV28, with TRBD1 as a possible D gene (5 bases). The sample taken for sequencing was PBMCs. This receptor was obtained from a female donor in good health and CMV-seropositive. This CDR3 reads CASTLGLFDYGYTF. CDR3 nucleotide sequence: TGTGCCAGCACCCTGGGACTGTTCGATTATGGCTACACCTTC.